A single sample gave rise to the 16 T cell receptor beta chains below, sequenced in a study of T cells after yellow fever vaccination. Each CDR3 protein is one row after TCRdb ran MiXCR on the 5' RACE reads. The sample carries approximately 510,000 distinct CDR3 sequences, just over 20% recorded once. Source: PBMCs, taken less than 25 days after the first yellow fever vaccination. These receptors all come from a man in his late teens or twenties who received the YFV17D yellow fever vaccine.

This clonotype was found a few times. This chain connects TRBV28 to TRBJ2-1; 10 bases agree with TRBD2. Germline V gives CDR1 MDHEN, CDR2 SYDVKM. The junction had 6 bases not matched to a gene; V was cut back by 3 bases and J by 7 bases. The CDR3 has 15 residues. The CDR3 reads CASSLPLAGVNEQFF. The CDR3 DNA is TGTGCCAGCAGTTTGCCGCTAGCGGGGGTGAATGAGCAGTTCTTC.

This clonotype has just a few counts. The chain is built from TRBV6-1 and TRBJ2-1; possibly TRBD1 for D (5 bases). In germline, CDR1 is MNHNS, CDR2 SASEGT. The CDR3 is 15 residues long. Trimming pared 8 bases from V and 4 bases from J, leaving 18 bases between. CDR3 protein: CASHSGGRVYNEQFF. In DNA form, the CDR3 reads TGTGCCAGCCATTCAGGCGGCAGGGTGTACAATGAGCAGTTCTTC.

This clonotype appeared a few times. The genes are TRBV7-2 and TRBJ1-5; the match to TRBD1 covers 7 bases. V lost 4 bases, J lost 1 base, and 4 bases stayed unmatched. CDR1 and CDR2 (germline): SGHTA, FQGNSA. CDR3 length: 15 amino acids. CDR3 nucleotide sequence: TGTGCCAGCAGCTCAGGGGGGGGGAGCAATCAGCCCCAGCATTTT. Its translation is CASSSGGGSNQPQHF.

The V gene is TRBV2, the J gene TRBJ2-3; D ambiguous. CDR3 length: 12 amino acids. Germline values: CDR1 SNHLY, CDR2 FYNNEI. The V end lost 0 bases, the J end lost 5 bases, and 3 bases lay between the germline ends. This CDR3 reads CASSEAQDTQYF. The CDR3, as DNA: TGTGCCAGCAGTGAAGCGCAAGATACGCAGTATTTT.

For this clonotype: Being one base from a much bigger clone, this may be a read error. The CDR3 is CASRPLTGTGKNTEAFF. Written as DNA, the CDR3 is TGCGCCAGCAGGCCGTTGACGGGGACAGGGAAGAACACTGAAGCTTTCTTT. The J gene is TRBJ1-1, the V gene TRBV5-1; 9 nucleotides match TRBD1. V dropped 5 bases and J dropped 1; count of bases not matched to a gene: 12. Germline V gives CDR1 SGHRS, CDR2 YFSETQ. This CDR3 spans 17 amino acids.

The J gene is TRBJ2-3, the V gene TRBV5-1; no firm D call. CDR1 and CDR2 from the germline V gene are SGHRS and YFSETQ. This CDR3 is built from 14 residues. V was clipped by 0 bases and J by 5 bases, with 10 bases between them. This chain's CDR3 is CASSLGGKEDTQYF. CDR3 DNA sequence: TGCGCCAGCAGCTTGGGCGGTAAAGAAGATACGCAGTATTTT.

This clonotype was recorded a few times. The chain links TRBV11-2 to TRBJ2-5, with TRBD2 identical over 11 bases. Germline V gene lookup returns CDR1 SGHAT and CDR2 FQNNGV. V shed 1 base, J shed 4 bases, and the junction held 8 bases outside the gene matches. The CDR3 runs to 17 residues. The chain's CDR3 is CASSLGLAGGSRETQYF. CDR3 in DNA: TGTGCCAGCAGCTTAGGTCTAGCGGGGGGTTCGAGAGAGACCCAGTACTTC.

The rearrangement uses TRBV7-9 and TRBJ1-1; the D gene is possibly TRBD1 (6 bases). Deletions cut 5 bases from V and 6 bases from J, with 16 bases between. Germline V CDR1 and CDR2: SEHNR, FQNEAQ (reference sequence). CDR3 size: 14 residues. This CDR3 reads CASSPANRDAEAFF. The CDR3 DNA reads TGTGCCAGCAGCCCAGCAAACAGGGACGCTGAAGCTTTCTTT.

The chain couples TRBV19 to TRBJ1-1; TRBD1 matches 10 bases. V was clipped by 3 bases and J by 8 bases; unmatched bases: 6. The CDR3 spans 14 residues. Germline-derived CDR1 and CDR2 are LNHDA and SQIVND (reference sequence). For the CDR3, the DNA is TGTGCCAGTAGTATCTCGGACAGGGGGGAAGAAGCTTTCTTT. This encodes CASSISDRGEEAFF. The entire variable domain, with the rest obtained from reference TRBV19 and TRBJ1-1, is as follows: DGGITQSPKYLFRKEGQNVTLSCEQNLNHDAMYWYRQDPGQGLRLIYYSQIVNDFQKGDIAEGYSVSREKKESFPLTVTSAQKNPTAFYLCASSISDRGEEAFFGQGTRLTVV.

The table lists this clonotype with a few counts. V is TRBV15 and J is TRBJ1-3; D may be TRBD1 (5 bases). V was trimmed by 1 base and J by 4 bases, leaving 14 bases between them. This CDR3 spans 16 amino acids. Germline-derived CDR1 and CDR2 are LNHNV and YYDKDF (reference sequence). The CDR3 loop reads CATSRGVGAHGNTIYF. CDR3 bases: TGTGCCACCAGCAGAGGGGTAGGGGCCCACGGAAACACCATATATTTT.

CDR3 DNA sequence: TGCAGTGCTAGAGATCCAGGGGCTGGAAACACCATATATTTT. This translates into CSARDPGAGNTIYF. The V call is TRBV20-1, the J call TRBJ1-3, with D maybe TRBD1 (6 bases). Trimming left V 0 bases short and J 2 bases short, with 8 bases between. CDR1 and CDR2 (germline): DFQATT, SNEGSKA (reference sequence). The CDR3 totals 14 residues.

The V and J genes are TRBV4-1 and TRBJ2-3, with 7 positions matching TRBD2. The V and J ends lost 7 bases and 0 bases, in that order; junction bases with no gene match: 16. This CDR3 has 18 amino acids. In germline, CDR1 is MGHRA, CDR2 YSYEKL. The chain's CDR3 is CASTPVVGGLPSTDTQYF. The DNA of the CDR3 is TGCGCCAGCACTCCTGTCGTGGGGGGGTTACCTAGCACAGATACGCAGTATTTT.

The gene calls are TRBV20-1 and TRBJ2-5; D may be TRBD2 (5 bases). V was pared by 1 base and J by 2 bases, with 11 bases between. CDR1 and CDR2 (germline): DFQATT, SNEGSKA (reference sequence). The CDR3 consists of 14 residues. CDR3 sequence: CSARGLAKQETQYF. CDR3 coding DNA: TGCAGTGCTAGAGGTCTAGCAAAACAAGAGACCCAGTACTTC.

This clonotype has just a few counts. The chain has TRBV5-4 and TRBJ2-5; D not resolved. CDR1 and CDR2 (germline): SGHNT, YYREEE (reference sequence). This CDR3 has 13 residues. V was cut by 0 bases and J by 1 base, with 4 bases left in between. CDR3 in DNA: TGTGCCAGCAGCTTGGACACCCAAGAGACCCAGTACTTC. Amino acid sequence: CASSLDTQETQYF.

This chain uses TRBV10-2 with TRBJ2-3; 13 bases align to TRBD2. CDR1 is WSHSY and CDR2 is SAAADI in the germline V gene. Unmatched junction bases numbered 6, after V lost 3 bases and J lost 0 bases. This CDR3 is built from 18 residues. The CDR3: CASSDLGLAGPSTDTQYF. CDR3 DNA: TGCGCCAGCAGTGACCTGGGACTAGCGGGGCCTAGCACAGATACGCAGTATTTT.

The CDR3 loop reads CSAIAGTRSETQYF. The CDR3 DNA follows: TGCAGTGCTATAGCCGGGACTAGATCGGAGACCCAGTACTTC. The chain recombines TRBV20-1 with TRBJ2-5; 8 nucleotides align to TRBD2. V gave up 4 bases and J gave up 5 bases; unmatched junction bases: 9. The germline V gene has CDR1 DFQATT and CDR2 SNEGSKA (reference sequence). CDR3 length: 14 residues.